This TCR beta chain was sequenced for a study of blood T cell repertoires in COVID-19. The overall study: Some COVID-19 samples were acute and others convalescent; all came from the United States, Italy and Spain.

J lost 10 bases, V lost 4 bases, and 9 bases had no gene match. The CDR3 is 13 amino acids. Looked up from germline, CDR1 is SGHAT and CDR2 is FQNNGV. Authors' data handling: For nucleated cells, counts were estimated from reference gene primer amplification. Only in-frame clones appear in the TCRdb table, and some are missing; sequencing was by immunoSEQ multiplex PCR. That table supplies the V and J calls and clone size; D and trimming were determined from the DNA. Of 300,000 or so clones detected, more than 75% appear once; the ten largest clones hold 1%. The source of this sequence is a man aged 50 to 60 with active or convalescent COVID-19. Sequencing used peripheral blood. The chain links TRBV11-2 to TRBJ1-2, with 7 bases that match TRBD1. CDR3 sequence: CASSSITGVDYTF. As DNA, the CDR3 is TGTGCCAGCAGCTCCATCACAGGGGTGGACTACACCTTC.